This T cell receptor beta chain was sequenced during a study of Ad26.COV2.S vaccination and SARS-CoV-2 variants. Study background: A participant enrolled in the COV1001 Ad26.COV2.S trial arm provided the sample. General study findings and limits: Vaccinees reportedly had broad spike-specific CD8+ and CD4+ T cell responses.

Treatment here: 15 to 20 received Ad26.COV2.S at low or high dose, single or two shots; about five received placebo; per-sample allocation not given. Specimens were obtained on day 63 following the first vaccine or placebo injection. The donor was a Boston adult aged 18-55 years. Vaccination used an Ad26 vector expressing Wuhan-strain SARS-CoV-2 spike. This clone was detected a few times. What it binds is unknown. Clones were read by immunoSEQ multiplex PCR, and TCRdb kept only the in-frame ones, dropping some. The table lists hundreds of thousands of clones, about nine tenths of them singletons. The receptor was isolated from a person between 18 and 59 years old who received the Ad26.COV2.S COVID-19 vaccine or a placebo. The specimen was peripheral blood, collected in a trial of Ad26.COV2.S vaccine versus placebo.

In nucleotides, the CDR3 is TGTGCCAGCAGCGAGACCTACACCGGGGAGCTGTTTTTT. This sequence encodes CASSETYTGELFF. The V gene is TRBV11-3, the J gene TRBJ2-2; no clear D gene. This CDR3 comprises 13 residues. Between the trimmed V and J ends, which lost 5 bases and 3 bases, there was a span of 7 bases. Germline CDR1 SGHNT, CDR2 YENEEA. The whole variable domain, remainder taken from reference TRBV11-3 and TRBJ2-2, is EAGVVQSPRYKIIEKKQPVAFWCNPISGHNTLYWYLQNLGQGPELLIRYENEEAVDDSQLPKDRFSAERLKGVDSTLKIQPAELGDSAVYLCASSETYTGELFFGEGSRLTVL.